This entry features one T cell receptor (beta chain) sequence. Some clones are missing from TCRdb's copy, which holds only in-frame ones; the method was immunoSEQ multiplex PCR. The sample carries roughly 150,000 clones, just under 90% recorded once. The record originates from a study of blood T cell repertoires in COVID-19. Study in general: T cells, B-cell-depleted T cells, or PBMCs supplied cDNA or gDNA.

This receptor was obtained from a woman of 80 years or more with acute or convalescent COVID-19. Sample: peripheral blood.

CDR3 region: CASTLLPNTEAFF. For the CDR3, the DNA is TGTGCCAGCACCCTTCTTCCGAACACTGAAGCTTTCTTT. The rearrangement joins TRBV12-3 or TRBV12-4 to TRBJ1-1; no reliable D call. V was pared by 7 bases and J by 1 base, with 10 bases between. The CDR3 covers 13 residues.